The T cell receptor (beta chain) under discussion was sequenced for a study of T-cell reconstitution after alpha-beta-depleted transplantation in children. Study conclusions and caveats: From newly produced T cells came most of the T-cell counts and diversity one year after transplant.

The sample holds a few counts of this clonotype. Its antigen remains unknown. The V gene's germline CDR1 is SGHTA and CDR2 FQGNSA. There are 16 residues in the CDR3. The V gene end was trimmed by 3 bases and the J gene end by 8 bases; junction bases not matched to a gene: 12. The authors prepared the TCRbeta library with unique molecular identifiers. TCRdb reanalysed the PCR reads using MiXCR and keeps one entry per CDR3 protein. The sample has roughly 100,000 distinct CDR3 sequences, around 6.1% seen once; the top ten hold about 6%. Sequences were derived from PBMCs, mostly from graft donor cells, sampled 60 days after TCRalphabeta/CD19-depleted stem cell transplant. The chain joins TRBV7-2 to TRBJ2-1; 8 bases agree with TRBD1. The TCR sequence derives from a female patient younger than 10 who had a stem cell transplant for Fanconi anemia, so the T cells may come from the graft donor. The CDR3 loop is CASSFLDRVPLDEQFF. In DNA form, the CDR3 reads TGTGCCAGCAGCTTTCTGGACAGGGTGCCCCTCGATGAGCAGTTCTTC.